Listed below are T cell receptor beta chains from one sample, sequenced in a study of OX40 agonist ivuxolimab in advanced cancers. Generated by immunoSEQ multiplex PCR, the TCRdb table keeps only in-frame clones and is missing some. The sample lists roughly 71,000 clones; about nine tenths were seen once. This specimen consisted of CD4+ or CD8+ T cells sorted from blood, obtained in a trial of the OX40 agonist ivuxolimab. The receptors come from an adult with an advanced solid tumor such as melanoma, head and neck, liver or kidney cancer. The CDR3 runs from the conserved cysteine through the conserved F or W. The D gene is left open where the match is weak.

TRBD1,TRBV2,TRBJ1-5,CASHDRGNQPQHF
.,TRBV30,TRBJ1-6,CAWKEQGESPLHF
.,TRBV7-9,TRBJ1-3,CASEKGKWTGNTIYF
.,TRBV5-1,TRBJ2-3,CASSLAAVVEMDTQYF
TRBD1,TRBV10-3,TRBJ1-1,CAIRGQGVMNTEAFF
.,TRBV11-3,TRBJ1-1,CASSLGGGGNTEAFF
TRBD1,TRBV5-5,TRBJ2-7,CASSFWTGGSGEQYF
TRBD2,TRBV7-9,TRBJ2-5,CATATRGLAGETQYF
TRBD1,TRBV7-8,TRBJ1-2,CASGHGTGGASGGYTF
.,TRBV5-1,TRBJ2-1,CASSRGQGGTYNEQFF
.,TRBV6-6,TRBJ1-5,CASSLAPDQPQHF
TRBD2,TRBV19,TRBJ2-3,CASSIRAGGTDTQYF
.,TRBV2,TRBJ1-6,CASRGDSNLPLHF
TRBD1,TRBV5-1,TRBJ1-3,CASSLGTGVPGNTIYF
.,TRBV5-6,TRBJ2-6,CASSRGAGANVLTF
TRBD1,TRBV5-1,TRBJ2-2,CASSGRTGDPGELFF
TRBD1,TRBV29-1,TRBJ2-3,CSVVGTANTDTQYF
.,TRBV9,TRBJ1-6,CASSGASGPLHF
.,TRBV5-1,TRBJ2-2,CTSSREVPTGELFF
TRBD2,TRBV2,TRBJ2-5,CASRRASGSQETQYF
.,TRBV5-1,TRBJ1-4,CASRAAGSNEKLFF
.,TRBV7-6,TRBJ1-2,CASSSHPGGSYGYTF